A single sample gave rise to the 26 T cell receptor beta chains below, sequenced in a study of blood T cell repertoires in COVID-19. Assay used: immunoSEQ multiplex PCR; TCRdb lists only in-frame clones, some missing. The sample consists of 38,000 or so clones, 70% to 90% of them appearing once. The specimen was peripheral blood. The receptors come from a human donor in a cohort sampled during active or convalescent COVID-19. The donor label of this sample is uncertain.

The V call is TRBV28, the J call TRBJ1-4; D may be TRBD1 (6 bases). Germline values: CDR1 MDHEN, CDR2 SYDVKM. The germline V and J ends were trimmed by 8 bases and 1 base, with 8 bases remaining between them. The CDR3 extends over 13 amino acids. Here the CDR3 reads CASLRGTNEKLFF. Here the CDR3 DNA reads TGTGCCAGCCTCAGGGGAACTAATGAAAAACTGTTTTTT.

This clone was detected ten times or more. V and J are TRBV27 and TRBJ1-4; 10 nucleotides agree with TRBD1. This CDR3 has 15 residues. V shed 4 bases and J 4 bases; nucleotides not matched to a gene: 3. CDR1 and CDR2 (germline): MNHEY, SMNVEV (reference sequence). The CDR3 nucleotides are TGTGCCAGCAGTTCCGGGACAGGGGATAATGAAAAACTGTTTTTT. It encodes CASSSGTGDNEKLFF. The variable domain in full, with the rest retrieved from reference TRBV27 and TRBJ1-4, is EAQVTQNPRYLITVTGKKLTVTCSQNMNHEYMSWYRQDPGLGLRQIYYSMNVEVTDKGDVPEGYKVSRKEKRNFPLILESPSPNQTSLYFCASSSGTGDNEKLFFGSGTQLSVL.

CDR3 sequence reads: CASSLRTGAPDTQYF. Here the CDR3 DNA reads TGTGCCAGCAGCTTAAGGACGGGAGCTCCAGATACGCAGTATTTT. This chain uses TRBV7-9 with TRBJ2-3; TRBD2 might be the D (6 bases). Trimming took 2 bases from V and 4 from J, leaving 13 bases between them. This CDR3 has 15 amino acids. CDR1 is SEHNR, CDR2 FQNEAQ, per germline (reference sequence).

The chain carries TRBV11-2 and TRBJ2-1; no firm D call. The CDR3 is 15 amino acids. V shed 1 base and J shed 0 bases, with 7 bases lying between them. CDR1 is SGHAT and CDR2 is FQNNGV in the germline V gene. CDR3 loop: CASSLGRSSYNEQFF. Here the CDR3 DNA reads TGTGCCAGCAGCTTAGGGCGGAGCTCCTACAATGAGCAGTTCTTC. The full variable domain, with the rest looked up from reference TRBV11-2 and TRBJ2-1, is EAGVAQSPRYKIIEKRQSVAFWCNPISGHATLYWYQQILGQGPKLLIQFQNNGVVDDSQLPKDRFSAERLKGVDSTLKIQPAKLEDSAVYLCASSLGRSSYNEQFFGPGTRLTVL.

J is TRBJ1-2 and V is TRBV29-1; D unresolved. Trimming stripped 7 bases from V and 5 bases from J, with 17 bases between. CDR1 is SQVTM, CDR2 ANQGSEA, per germline. The CDR3 sequence is 13 residues long. The CDR3 spells CSATDGFGYGYTF. The CDR3 DNA reads as TGCAGCGCCACCGACGGCTTCGGGTATGGCTACACCTTC.

The V gene is TRBV7-2, the J gene TRBJ1-2, with TRBD1 matching over 9 bases. Trimming at V came to 0 bases and at J to 8 bases, leaving 13 bases not matched to a gene. Per germline, CDR1 SGHTA and CDR2 FQGNSA. The CDR3 contains 17 residues. The CDR3 protein is CASSLARNRGRSGGYTF. CDR3 DNA sequence: TGTGCCAGCAGCTTAGCAAGAAACAGGGGGCGCTCAGGAGGCTACACCTTC.

The CDR3 spells CASSVLGTYSSGNTIYF. The CDR3 DNA reads TGTGCCAGCAGCGTTTTGGGCACTTATAGCTCTGGAAACACCATATATTTT. The chain has TRBV9 and TRBJ1-3; D uncertain. CDR1 and CDR2 (germline): SGDLS, YYNGEE. The CDR3 consists of 17 residues. The V and J ends lost 2 bases and 0 bases respectively, with 15 bases between them.

The chain joins TRBV25-1 to TRBJ2-7; 9 bases are a match to TRBD2. Germline V gene lookup returns CDR1 MGHDK and CDR2 SYGVNS. The CDR3 sequence is 14 residues long. J lost 4 bases, V lost 6 bases, and 7 bases had no gene match. Here the CDR3 DNA reads TGTGCCAGCAGCCTTGGGACTAGCCTTTACGAGCAGTACTTC. Its protein product is CASSLGTSLYEQYF.

The chain joins TRBV6-5 to TRBJ2-7; D may be TRBD1 (5 bases). Trimming cost V 6 bases and J 1 base, with 16 bases left between them. This CDR3 comprises 15 residues. The germline V gene encodes CDR1 MNHEY and CDR2 SVGAGI. The CDR3 protein is CASRRQNGQSYEQYF. CDR3 nucleotide sequence: TGTGCCAGCAGAAGACAGAACGGGCAATCCTACGAGCAGTACTTC.

V is TRBV27 and J is TRBJ2-1; TRBD2 matches 7 bases. This CDR3 has 12 residues. With 4 bases clipped from V and 9 bases from J, the junction kept 3 bases outside the gene matches. Germline V gene lookup returns CDR1 MNHEY and CDR2 SMNVEV (reference sequence). CDR3 nucleotides: TGTGCCAGCAGTTCCCTAGCGGCTGAGCAGTTCTTC. Its translation is CASSSLAAEQFF.

At least ten counts were recorded for this clone. The V and J genes are TRBV2 and TRBJ2-1; 8 bases are shared with TRBD2. Looked up from germline, CDR1 is SNHLY and CDR2 is FYNNEI. The CDR3 is 11 amino acids. Trimming cost V 5 bases and J 14 bases; bases outside gene matches: 5. This chain's CDR3 is CASSPGTSEFF. CDR3 nucleotide sequence: TGTGCCAGCAGTCCCGGGACTAGTGAGTTCTTC.

V gene TRBV5-1 combines with J gene TRBJ2-7, with no clear D. Trimming left V 2 bases short and J 6 bases short, with 15 bases between. CDR3 length: 14 amino acids. Germline lookup yields CDR1 SGHRS and CDR2 YFSETQ. The CDR3 here is CASSLLAGSFEQYF. For the CDR3, the DNA is TGCGCCAGCAGCTTATTAGCCGGCTCGTTCGAGCAGTACTTC.

The chain is built from TRBV2 and TRBJ2-3; unclear D gene. V shed 4 bases and J shed 6 bases, with 8 bases lying between them. The CDR3 is 12 amino acids. Germline CDR1 SNHLY, CDR2 FYNNEI. As DNA, the CDR3 is TGTGCCAGCAGTGGGCCCCCGGATACGCAGTATTTT. This codes for CASSGPPDTQYF.

The chain couples TRBV6-5 to TRBJ1-2; 7 nucleotides agree with TRBD1. CDR1 is MNHEY and CDR2 is SVGAGI in the germline V gene. The CDR3 loop spans 13 amino acids. With 8 bases clipped from V and 4 bases from J, the junction kept 7 bases outside the gene matches. Written as DNA, the CDR3 is TGTGCCAGCCAAGGGACAGAAACCTATGGCTACACCTTC. This translates into CASQGTETYGYTF.

The chain carries TRBV19 and TRBJ2-7; possible D gene TRBD1, 6 bases. Trimming took off 5 bases at V and 5 bases at J, with 22 bases between the two ends. Germline V gives CDR1 LNHDA, CDR2 SQIVND (reference sequence). This CDR3 spans 16 amino acids. DNA for the CDR3: TGTGCCAGTAGTCCTCACACCCGGGGCAGGGGCCACGAGCAGTACTTC. It encodes CASSPHTRGRGHEQYF. The entire variable domain, with the rest obtained from reference TRBV19 and TRBJ2-7, is as follows: DGGITQSPKYLFRKEGQNVTLSCEQNLNHDAMYWYRQDPGQGLRLIYYSQIVNDFQKGDIAEGYSVSREKKESFPLTVTSAQKNPTAFYLCASSPHTRGRGHEQYFGPGTRLTVT.

This clone was recorded once. The chain combines TRBV5-1 with TRBJ2-3; D is ambiguous. Deletions cut 4 bases from V and 6 bases from J, with 9 bases between. The CDR3 is 12 residues long. Germline V gives CDR1 SGHRS, CDR2 YFSETQ. CDR3 protein: CASSTYSDTQYF. The DNA of the CDR3 is TGCGCCAGCAGCACCTATTCCGATACGCAGTATTTT. Full variable domain (outside the CDR3, taken from reference TRBV5-1 and TRBJ2-3): KAGVTQTPRYLIKTRGQQVTLSCSPISGHRSVSWYQQTPGQGLQFLFEYFSETQRNKGNFPGRFSGRQFSNSRSEMNVSTLELGDSALYLCASSTYSDTQYFGPGTRLTVL.

This chain joins TRBV1 and TRBJ2-7; TRBD2 was called by the table and not checked on the DNA. TRBV1 is recorded as a pseudogene. This CDR3 contains 15 residues. CDR3: CTSSQVRRVPYEQYF. In DNA form, the CDR3 reads TGCACCAGCAGCCAAGTTAGGAGGGTCCCCTACGAGCAGTACTTC.

The CDR3 is CASSYFEGMNTEAFF. In DNA, the CDR3 is TGTGCCAGCAGTTACTTTGAGGGCATGAACACTGAAGCTTTCTTT. The V gene is TRBV6-6, the J gene TRBJ1-1, with D unclear. Germline values: CDR1 MNHNY, CDR2 SVGAGI (reference sequence). This CDR3 has 15 amino acids. V was pared by 1 base and J by 0 bases, with 9 bases between.

V and J are TRBV19 and TRBJ2-4; 11 bases fit TRBD2. V was pared by 4 bases and J by 0 bases, with 2 bases of the junction left unmatched. This CDR3 contains 16 residues. Germline V gene data show CDR1 as LNHDA and CDR2 as SQIVND (reference sequence). CDR3 in amino acids: CASSTGTSGAKNIQYF. CDR3 bases: TGTGCCAGTAGTACCGGGACTAGCGGAGCCAAAAACATTCAGTACTTC.

This clone was seen a few times. The chain is built from TRBV13 and TRBJ1-1, with D perhaps TRBD1 (5 bases). V was shortened by 8 bases and J by 4 bases, with 11 bases between the two germline ends. Germline V lookup: CDR1 PRHDT, CDR2 FYEKMQ (reference sequence). This CDR3 is built from 12 residues. For the CDR3, the DNA is TGTGCCAGCTCTCAGGGTACCACTGAAGCTTTCTTT. Protein product: CASSQGTTEAFF.

Here the CDR3 reads CASSLSGTNTEAFF. The CDR3 nucleotides are TGCGCCAGCAGCTTATCCGGGACTAACACTGAAGCTTTCTTT. This sequence joins TRBV5-1 and TRBJ1-1, with D possibly matching TRBD1 (5 bases). Germline V gene data show CDR1 as SGHRS and CDR2 as YFSETQ. The CDR3 totals 14 residues. V was cut by 2 bases and J by 2 bases, with 10 bases left in between.

The J gene is TRBJ1-1, the V gene TRBV12-3 or TRBV12-4; perhaps TRBD1 as D (5 bases). Trimming removed 1 base at V and 11 bases at J, with 14 bases between. The length of the CDR3 is 13 residues. This CDR3 reads CASSLGTKAGAFF. The CDR3 region has the DNA TGTGCCAGCAGTTTAGGGACAAAGGCGGGGGCTTTCTTT.

The chain employs TRBV6-5 and TRBJ2-5; TRBD1 matches at 8 bases. This CDR3 comprises 14 residues. The trim removed 1 base at V and 4 bases at J, leaving 2 bases unmatched. CDR1 and CDR2 from the germline V gene are MNHEY and SVGAGI. Written as DNA, the CDR3 is TGTGCCAGCAGTTACTTTGGACAGGGAGAGACCCAGTACTTC. Translated: CASSYFGQGETQYF.

V and J are TRBV9 and TRBJ2-5; D call uncertain. Germline V CDR1 and CDR2: SGDLS, YYNGEE. The V gene lost 0 bases and the J gene lost 2 bases, with 5 bases spanning the gap. The CDR3 runs 13 residues. The CDR3 loop is CASSVDIQETQYF. Here the CDR3 DNA reads TGTGCCAGCAGCGTAGACATTCAAGAGACCCAGTACTTC.

The gene calls are TRBV5-6 and TRBJ2-3, with 7 positions matching TRBD2. Germline V gene data show CDR1 as SGHDT and CDR2 as YYEEEE. The junction had 6 bases not matched to a gene; V was cut back by 6 bases and J by 2 bases. CDR3 length: 14 amino acids. The CDR3 is CASNLLAHTDTQYF. The CDR3 DNA sequence: TGTGCCAGCAACCTACTAGCGCACACAGATACGCAGTATTTT.

CDR3 nucleotide sequence: TGTGCCAGCACCCCTTCCCATACGCAGTATTTT. It specifies CASTPSHTQYF. The genes are TRBV6-5 and TRBJ2-3, with no clear D. V shed 7 bases and J shed 7 bases, with 9 bases lying between them. The V gene's germline CDR1 is MNHEY and CDR2 SVGAGI. The CDR3 runs to 11 residues.